One and the same sample provided the 14 T cell receptor beta chains below, sequenced in a study of beta chain features in type 1 diabetes. As every portion of the isolated RNA was reverse transcribed, the sequencing read expressed TCRB transcripts. The protocol was immunoSEQ multiplex PCR, while the TCRdb copy is restricted to in-frame clones and leaves out a portion. Of almost 350,000 clones listed, over 7% were seen once; the top ten hold around 1%. General study points: Among all four CD4+ subsets, Type 1 diabetes patients had TCRB CDR3s that were moderately but significantly shorter.

For these receptors, no antigen is known. The specimen sequenced was central memory CD4+ T cells from blood. Every receptor here comes from a man aged 25-45 years with type 1 diabetes.

This clone has only a few counts. The chain recombines TRBV19 with TRBJ2-6; 9 bases line up with TRBD1. The CDR3 runs 18 residues. The J segment lost 0 bases and the V segment lost 5 bases, leaving 8 bases of the junction unmatched. Germline loops: CDR1 LNHDA, CDR2 SQIVND (reference sequence). CDR3 region: CASSSWTGAFSGANVLTF. CDR3 sequence (DNA): TGTGCCAGTAGTTCCTGGACAGGGGCTTTCTCTGGGGCCAACGTCCTGACTTTC. Using reference TRBV19 and TRBJ2-6 for the parts outside the CDR3, the full variable domain is DGGITQSPKYLFRKEGQNVTLSCEQNLNHDAMYWYRQDPGQGLRLIYYSQIVNDFQKGDIAEGYSVSREKKESFPLTVTSAQKNPTAFYLCASSSWTGAFSGANVLTFGAGSRLTVL.

This clone occurred a few times. The gene calls are TRBV10-3 and TRBJ2-7; 12 nucleotides line up with TRBD2. Germline V gene sequence: CDR1 ENHRY, CDR2 SYGVKD. The V and J ends lost 7 bases and 4 bases, in that order; junction bases with no gene match: 8. The CDR3 totals 15 residues. The CDR3 DNA sequence: TGTGCCATCAAGGGGGCCGGACTAGCGGGATACGAGCAGTACTTC. As protein: CAIKGAGLAGYEQYF.

In DNA, the CDR3 is TGTGCCATCAGAGGGACAGGGAGAGCCTATGGCTACACCTTC. This sequence encodes CAIRGTGRAYGYTF. The rearrangement uses TRBV10-3 and TRBJ1-2; 9 nucleotides match TRBD1. This CDR3 has 14 amino acids. Germline loops: CDR1 ENHRY, CDR2 SYGVKD. Trimming cost V 6 bases and J 4 bases; bases outside gene matches: 6.

This clone was seen a handful of times. The V gene is TRBV6-1, the J gene TRBJ1-6; unclear D gene. The CDR3 runs to 16 residues. Germline CDR1 reads MNHNS; CDR2 reads SASEGT. Trimming stripped 0 bases from V and 7 bases from J, with 13 bases between. The CDR3 here is CASSEAPGRENSPLHF. The CDR3 DNA is TGTGCCAGCAGTGAAGCGCCAGGTAGAGAGAATTCACCCCTCCACTTT.

This clone was picked up a small number of times. The CDR3 region is CASSDQTGGGEQYF. In DNA form, the CDR3 reads TGTGCCAGCAGTGACCAGACAGGGGGAGGCGAGCAGTACTTC. J is TRBJ2-7 and V is TRBV6-5, with 9 bases that match TRBD1. The CDR3 extends over 14 amino acids. With V trimmed by 5 bases and J by 6 bases, 8 bases remained unmatched. The V gene's germline CDR1 is MNHEY and CDR2 SVGAGI.

The rearrangement uses TRBV6-5 and TRBJ2-1, with 8 bases aligning to TRBD1. The germline gives CDR1 MNHEY, CDR2 SVGAGI. The CDR3 extends over 13 amino acids. J lost 10 bases, V lost 5 bases, and 7 bases had no gene match. CDR3 sequence (DNA): TGTGCCAGCAGTAGGACAGGGCCCCTGGAGCAGTTCTTC. Translation: CASSRTGPLEQFF.

A few counts support this clone. V usage is TRBV10-3 and J usage is TRBJ2-7, with D possibly TRBD1 on 5 matching bases. The V and J ends lost 7 bases and 0 bases respectively, with 7 bases between them. Germline CDR1 and CDR2: ENHRY and SYGVKD. This CDR3 is 12 amino acids long. The CDR3 loop is CAITDSSYEQYF. DNA for the CDR3: TGTGCCATCACCGACAGCTCCTACGAGCAGTACTTC.

This chain uses TRBV19 with TRBJ2-6; D might be TRBD1 or TRBD2, each matching 5 bases. The germline V gene encodes CDR1 LNHDA and CDR2 SQIVND (reference sequence). The CDR3 contains 16 residues. The V end lost 5 bases, the J end lost 1 base, and 12 bases lay between the germline ends. DNA of the CDR3: TGTGCCAGTAGTCTAGTGAGGGGATCTGGGGCCAACGTCCTGACTTTC. Protein: CASSLVRGSGANVLTF.

This clone was picked up many times. The V gene is TRBV5-1, the J gene TRBJ2-7; 7 bases align to TRBD2. CDR1 SGHRS and CDR2 YFSETQ come from the germline V gene. The CDR3 contains 14 residues. With 6 bases clipped from V and 2 bases from J, the junction kept 8 bases outside the gene matches. The CDR3, as DNA: TGCGCCAGCACCCCCGGGACTACGACCTACGAGCAGTACTTC. This gives the protein CASTPGTTTYEQYF.

The chain links TRBV11-3 to TRBJ1-1; D remains ambiguous. Germline CDR1 SGHNT, CDR2 YENEEA. Trimming pared 8 bases from V and 0 bases from J, leaving 10 bases between. The CDR3 sequence is 13 residues long. In DNA, the CDR3 is TGTGCCAGCCTAGGCCATCTGAACACTGAAGCTTTCTTT. Its translation is CASLGHLNTEAFF. Together with reference TRBV11-3 and TRBJ1-1, the CDR3 gives the full variable domain: EAGVVQSPRYKIIEKKQPVAFWCNPISGHNTLYWYLQNLGQGPELLIRYENEEAVDDSQLPKDRFSAERLKGVDSTLKIQPAELGDSAVYLCASLGHLNTEAFFGQGTRLTVV.

V gene TRBV6-5 combines with J gene TRBJ2-2; either TRBD1 or TRBD2 may fit D (5 bases each). Trimming cost V 5 bases and J 6 bases, with 13 bases left between them. Germline loops: CDR1 MNHEY, CDR2 SVGAGI. There are 14 residues in the CDR3. CDR3 residues: CASSGSGTAGELFF. The CDR3 DNA sequence: TGTGCCAGCAGTGGATCCGGGACCGCCGGGGAGCTGTTTTTT.

The chain has TRBV10-2 and TRBJ2-7, with TRBD2 matching over 8 bases. Unmatched junction bases numbered 6, after V lost 8 bases and J lost 0 bases. Germline CDR1 WSHSY, CDR2 SAAADI. The CDR3 is 14 amino acids. This CDR3 reads CASQRGLDSYEQYF. The CDR3 bases are TGCGCCAGCCAGCGGGGACTAGACTCCTACGAGCAGTACTTC.

The genes are TRBV28 and TRBJ2-2; no firm D call. V was pared by 6 bases and J by 5 bases, with 7 bases between. This CDR3 comprises 12 residues. In germline, CDR1 is MDHEN, CDR2 SYDVKM. CDR3 protein: CASRQQTGELFF. CDR3 nucleotides: TGTGCCAGCAGGCAGCAAACCGGGGAGCTGTTTTTT. Full variable domain (rest looked up from reference TRBV28 and TRBJ2-2): DVKVTQSSRYLVKRTGEKVFLECVQDMDHENMFWYRQDPGLGLRLIYFSYDVKMKEKGDIPEGYSVSREKKERFSLILESASTNQTSMYLCASRQQTGELFFGEGSRLTVL.

This clone was counted a few times. The rearrangement links TRBV9 to TRBJ2-3; 11 positions agree with TRBD2. The V and J ends lost 3 bases and 5 bases, in that order; junction bases with no gene match: 17. The CDR3 consists of 19 residues. Germline V lookup: CDR1 SGDLS, CDR2 YYNGEE. The CDR3 DNA reads TGTGCCAGCAGCGCCGGCATTACTAGCGGGGGCCCTCCCGGAGATACGCAGTATTTT. Protein product: CASSAGITSGGPPGDTQYF.